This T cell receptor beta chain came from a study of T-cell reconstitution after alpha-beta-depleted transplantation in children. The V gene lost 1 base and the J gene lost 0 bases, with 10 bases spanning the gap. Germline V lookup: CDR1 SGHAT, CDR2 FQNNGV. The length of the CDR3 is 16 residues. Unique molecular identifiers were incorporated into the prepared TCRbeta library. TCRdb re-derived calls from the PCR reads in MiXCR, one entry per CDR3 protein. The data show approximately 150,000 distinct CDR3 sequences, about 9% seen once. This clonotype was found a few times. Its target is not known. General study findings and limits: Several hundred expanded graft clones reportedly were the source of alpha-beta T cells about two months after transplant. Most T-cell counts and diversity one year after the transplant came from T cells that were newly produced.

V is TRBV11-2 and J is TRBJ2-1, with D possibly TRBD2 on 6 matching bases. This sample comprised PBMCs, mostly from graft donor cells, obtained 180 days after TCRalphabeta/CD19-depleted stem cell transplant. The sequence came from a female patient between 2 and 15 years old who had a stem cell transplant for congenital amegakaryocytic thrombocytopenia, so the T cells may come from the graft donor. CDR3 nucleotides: TGTGCCAGCAGCTTAGTGGGGAGGAGCTCCTACAATGAGCAGTTCTTC. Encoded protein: CASSLVGRSSYNEQFF.